This T cell receptor (beta chain) stems from a study of T cells after yellow fever vaccination. Study-level information: Each low-cell-number fraction was prepared by means of SMART-Seq v4 Ultra Low Input. Study outcomes and limitations: Peaking faster, on day 5 versus 15, the secondary response was nonetheless weaker. Post-booster reappearance was seen for most primary-vaccination clones (around 96% CD4, roughly 86% CD8).

Conversion of TCR transcripts into cDNA relied on 5'RACE template switching, which added a universal primer site and UMIs. TCRdb analysed the 5' RACE reads with MiXCR anew, one entry per CDR3 protein. The table lists approximately 160,000 distinct CDR3 sequences, 9.3% of them singletons. With 7 bases clipped from V and 3 bases from J, the junction kept 8 bases outside the gene matches. In germline, CDR1 is MNHEY, CDR2 SVGAGI. The CDR3 is 14 amino acids. This clonotype has more than one count but fewer than ten. Its antigen remains unidentified. This TCR derives from a man between 18 and 29 years old who received the YFV17D yellow fever vaccine. The sequencing used CD8+ T cells sorted from PBMCs, collected 45 days after the yellow fever booster vaccination. The J gene is TRBJ1-2, the V gene TRBV6-5, with 7 positions matching TRBD1. The CDR3 nucleotides read TGTGCCAGCAAGGACGAGGGGGCCCACTATGGCTACACCTTC. It specifies CASKDEGAHYGYTF.